This T cell receptor (beta chain) was identified in a study of blood T cell repertoires in COVID-19. Study details: The study drew acute and convalescent COVID-19 samples from the United States, Italy and Spain. T cells, B-cell-depleted T cells, or PBMCs provided the cDNA or gDNA that served as material.

Original processing notes: Amplification with reference gene primers provided the estimates of nucleated cell counts. Here immunoSEQ multiplex PCR was the method, and the copy in TCRdb shows in-frame clones only, minus some. The DNA was the basis for D and trimming; V, J and clone size are from that table. The sample consists of 95,000 to 150,000 clones, more than 80% of them appearing once. Looked up from germline, CDR1 is MGHRA and CDR2 is YSYEKL. V was clipped by 1 base and J by 4 bases, with 14 bases between them. This CDR3 comprises 16 residues. The clonotype comes from a man aged 40-49 years with acute or convalescent COVID-19. The chain couples TRBV4-1 to TRBJ1-3, with D hard to call. Sequencing was carried out using peripheral blood. The DNA of the CDR3 is TGCGCCAGCAGCCAAGTATCGGGGATCCGGGGAAACACCATATATTTT. Amino acids: CASSQVSGIRGNTIYF.